This T cell receptor (beta chain) was documented in a study of control samples from healthy donors and cancer patients. CDR1 is SNHLY, CDR2 FYNNEI, per germline. This CDR3 is 12 amino acids long. V dropped 6 bases and J dropped 5 bases, with 10 bases sitting between them. This clone was detected once. Sequenced by immunoSEQ multiplex PCR; TCRdb stores in-frame clones only, minus some. The repertoire includes approximately 230,000 clones, about 80% of them detected once, and approximately 12% sits in the top ten. This clonotype was sampled from an older woman with lung cancer. The specimen sequenced was PBMCs. The chain couples TRBV2 to TRBJ2-5; no reliable D call. CDR3 protein: CASRDLQETQYF. Here the CDR3 DNA reads TGTGCCAGCAGAGATCTTCAGGAGACCCAGTACTTC.